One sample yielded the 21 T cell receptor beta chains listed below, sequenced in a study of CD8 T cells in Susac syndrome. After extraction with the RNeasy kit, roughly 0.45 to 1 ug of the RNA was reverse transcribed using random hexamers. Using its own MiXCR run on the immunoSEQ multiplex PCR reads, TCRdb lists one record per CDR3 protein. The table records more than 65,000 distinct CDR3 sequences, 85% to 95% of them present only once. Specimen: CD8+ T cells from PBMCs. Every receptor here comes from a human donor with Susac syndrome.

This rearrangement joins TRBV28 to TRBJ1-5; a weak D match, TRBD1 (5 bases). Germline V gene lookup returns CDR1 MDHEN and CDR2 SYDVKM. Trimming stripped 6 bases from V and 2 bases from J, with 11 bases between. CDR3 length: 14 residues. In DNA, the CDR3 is TGTGCCAGCAGCTACAGGTTGGGCAATCAGCCCCAGCATTTT. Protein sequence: CASSYRLGNQPQHF.

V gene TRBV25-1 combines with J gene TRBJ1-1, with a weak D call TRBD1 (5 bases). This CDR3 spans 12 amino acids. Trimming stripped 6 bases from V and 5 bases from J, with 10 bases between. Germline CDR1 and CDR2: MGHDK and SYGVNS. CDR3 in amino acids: CASSRVGTEAFF. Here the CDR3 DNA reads TGTGCCAGCAGCAGGGTGGGGACTGAAGCTTTCTTT.

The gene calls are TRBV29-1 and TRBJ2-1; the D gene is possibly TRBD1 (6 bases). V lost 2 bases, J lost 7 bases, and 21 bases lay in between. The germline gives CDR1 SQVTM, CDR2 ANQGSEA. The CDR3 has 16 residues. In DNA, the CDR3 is TGCAGCGTTGAACCGATACAGGGCAAAGGGTCAAATGAGCAGTTCTTC. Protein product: CSVEPIQGKGSNEQFF.

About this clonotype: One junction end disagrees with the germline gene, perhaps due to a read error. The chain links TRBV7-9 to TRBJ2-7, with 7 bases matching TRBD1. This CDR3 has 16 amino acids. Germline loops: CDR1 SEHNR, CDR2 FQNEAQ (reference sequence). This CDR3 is CASSPRDRVGTYGQYF. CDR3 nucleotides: TGTGCCAGCAGTCCCCGCGACAGGGTGGGGACCTACGGGCAGTACTTC.

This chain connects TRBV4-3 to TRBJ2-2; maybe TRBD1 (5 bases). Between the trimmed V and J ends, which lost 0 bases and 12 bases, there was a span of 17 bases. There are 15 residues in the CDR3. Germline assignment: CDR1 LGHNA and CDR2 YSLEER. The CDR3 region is CASSQDSGADTKLFF. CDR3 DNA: TGCGCCAGCAGCCAAGATTCGGGTGCGGACACCAAGCTGTTTTTT.

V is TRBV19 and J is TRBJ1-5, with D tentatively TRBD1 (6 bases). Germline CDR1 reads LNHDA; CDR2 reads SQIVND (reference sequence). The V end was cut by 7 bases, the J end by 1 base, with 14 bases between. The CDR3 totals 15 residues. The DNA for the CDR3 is TGTGCCAGTACCCCAGGGACAAAGAGCAATCAGCCCCAGCATTTT. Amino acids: CASTPGTKSNQPQHF.

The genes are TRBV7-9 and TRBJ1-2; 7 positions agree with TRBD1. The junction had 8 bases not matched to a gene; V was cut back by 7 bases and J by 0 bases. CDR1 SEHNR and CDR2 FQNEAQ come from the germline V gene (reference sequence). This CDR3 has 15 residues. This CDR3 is CASTPPGTANYGYTF. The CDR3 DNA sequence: TGTGCCAGCACCCCTCCCGGGACAGCTAACTATGGCTACACCTTC.

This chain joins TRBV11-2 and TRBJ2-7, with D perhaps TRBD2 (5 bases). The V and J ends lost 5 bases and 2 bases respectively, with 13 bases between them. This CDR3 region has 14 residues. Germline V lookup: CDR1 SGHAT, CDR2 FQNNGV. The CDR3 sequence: CASSPKDGTYEQYF. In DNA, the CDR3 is TGTGCCAGCAGCCCGAAGGACGGGACCTACGAGCAGTACTTC. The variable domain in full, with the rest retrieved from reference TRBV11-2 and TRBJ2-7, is EAGVAQSPRYKIIEKRQSVAFWCNPISGHATLYWYQQILGQGPKLLIQFQNNGVVDDSQLPKDRFSAERLKGVDSTLKIQPAKLEDSAVYLCASSPKDGTYEQYFGPGTRLTVT.

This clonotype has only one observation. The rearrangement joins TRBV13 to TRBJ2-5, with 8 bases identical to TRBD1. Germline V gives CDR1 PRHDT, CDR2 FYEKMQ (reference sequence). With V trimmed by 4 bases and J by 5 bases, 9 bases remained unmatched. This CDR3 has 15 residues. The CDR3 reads CASSSWTGSRETQYF. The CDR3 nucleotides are TGTGCCAGCAGCTCATGGACAGGGAGCAGGGAGACCCAGTACTTC.

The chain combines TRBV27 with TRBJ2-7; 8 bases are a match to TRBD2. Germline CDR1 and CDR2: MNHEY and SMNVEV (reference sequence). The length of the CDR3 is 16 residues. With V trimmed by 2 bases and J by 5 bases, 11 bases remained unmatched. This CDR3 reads CASSLQSEVRGDEQYF. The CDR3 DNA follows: TGTGCCAGCAGTTTACAAAGCGAGGTGCGGGGGGACGAGCAGTACTTC.

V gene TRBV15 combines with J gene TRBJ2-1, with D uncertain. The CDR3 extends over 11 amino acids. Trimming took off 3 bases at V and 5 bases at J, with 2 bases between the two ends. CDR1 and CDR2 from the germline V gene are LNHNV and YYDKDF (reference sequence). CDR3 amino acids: CATSSHNEQFF. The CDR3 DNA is TGTGCCACCAGCAGCCACAATGAGCAGTTCTTC.

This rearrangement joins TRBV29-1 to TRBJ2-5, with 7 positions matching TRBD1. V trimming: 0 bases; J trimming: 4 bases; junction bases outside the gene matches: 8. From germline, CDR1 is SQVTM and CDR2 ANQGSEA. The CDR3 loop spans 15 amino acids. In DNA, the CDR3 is TGCAGCGTTGAAGATCAGGGGGAACCGGGAGAGACCCAGTACTTC. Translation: CSVEDQGEPGETQYF.

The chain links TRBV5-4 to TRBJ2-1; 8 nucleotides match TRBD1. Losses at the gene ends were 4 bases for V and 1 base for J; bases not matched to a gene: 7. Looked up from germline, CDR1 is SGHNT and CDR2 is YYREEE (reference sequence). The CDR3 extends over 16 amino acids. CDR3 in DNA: TGTGCCAGCAGCGGAGGTGGGACAGGATCCTACAATGAGCAGTTCTTC. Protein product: CASSGGGTGSYNEQFF.

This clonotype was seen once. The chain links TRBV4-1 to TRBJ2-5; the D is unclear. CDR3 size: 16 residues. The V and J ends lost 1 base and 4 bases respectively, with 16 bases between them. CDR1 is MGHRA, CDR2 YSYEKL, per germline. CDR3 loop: CASSQGARQTRETQYF. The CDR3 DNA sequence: TGCGCCAGCAGCCAAGGGGCGAGACAAACCCGAGAGACCCAGTACTTC.

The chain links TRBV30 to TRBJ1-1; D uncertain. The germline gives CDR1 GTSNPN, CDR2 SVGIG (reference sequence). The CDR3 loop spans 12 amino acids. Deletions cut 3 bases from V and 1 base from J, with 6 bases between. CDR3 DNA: TGTGCCTGGAGGGGAGGGAACACTGAAGCTTTCTTT. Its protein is CAWRGGNTEAFF.

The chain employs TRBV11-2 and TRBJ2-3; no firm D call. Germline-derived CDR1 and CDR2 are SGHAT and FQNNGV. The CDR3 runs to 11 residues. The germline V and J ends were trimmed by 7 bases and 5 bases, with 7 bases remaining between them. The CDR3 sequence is CASIWGDTQYF. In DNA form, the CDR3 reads TGTGCCAGCATCTGGGGAGATACGCAGTATTTT.

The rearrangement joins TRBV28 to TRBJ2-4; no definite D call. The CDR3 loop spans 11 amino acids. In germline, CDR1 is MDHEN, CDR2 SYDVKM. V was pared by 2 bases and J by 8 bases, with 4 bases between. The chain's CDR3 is CASSLIDIQYF. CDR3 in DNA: TGTGCCAGCAGTTTAATCGACATTCAGTACTTC.

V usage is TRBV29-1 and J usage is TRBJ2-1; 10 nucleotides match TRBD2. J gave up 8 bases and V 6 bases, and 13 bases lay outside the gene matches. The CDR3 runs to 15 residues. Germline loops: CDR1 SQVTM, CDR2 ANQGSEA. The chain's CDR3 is CSVQGSGRAGYEQFF. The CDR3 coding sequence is TGCAGCGTCCAAGGGAGCGGGAGGGCCGGGTATGAGCAGTTCTTC.

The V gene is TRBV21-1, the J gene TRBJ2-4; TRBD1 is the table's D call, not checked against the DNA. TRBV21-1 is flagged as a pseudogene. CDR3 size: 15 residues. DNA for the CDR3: TGTGCCAGCAGCAGATCCGGGACAGTCAAAAACATTCAGTACTTC. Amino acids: CASSRSGTVKNIQYF.

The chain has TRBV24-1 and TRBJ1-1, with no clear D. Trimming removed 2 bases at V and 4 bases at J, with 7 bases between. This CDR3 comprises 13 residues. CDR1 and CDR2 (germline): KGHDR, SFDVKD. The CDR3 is CATSDSVGTEAFF. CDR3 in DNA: TGTGCCACCAGTGATTCCGTAGGCACTGAAGCTTTCTTT.

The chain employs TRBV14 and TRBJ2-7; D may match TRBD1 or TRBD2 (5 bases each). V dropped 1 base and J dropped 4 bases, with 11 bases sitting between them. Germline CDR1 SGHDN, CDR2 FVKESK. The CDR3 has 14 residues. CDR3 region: CASSQATGGYEQYF. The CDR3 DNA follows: TGTGCCAGCAGCCAAGCCACTGGGGGATACGAGCAGTACTTC.